Below, 16 T cell receptor beta chains from the same sample are listed, as sequenced in a study of graft-versus-host responses after intestinal transplantation. The data were produced by immunoSEQ multiplex PCR, yet TCRdb's version contains in-frame clones alone and is incomplete. Here the sample spans approximately 21,000 clones, about 57% being singletons. Sample: alloreactive CD4+ T cells from a mixed lymphocyte reaction culture, taken before intestinal transplant. Subset in this sample: CFSE-low proliferating T cells sorted from approximately 6-day pre-transplant mixed lymphocyte reaction (GvH or HvG direction). The receptors were sampled from a human patient who received an intestinal transplant.

This clone was seen only a few times. The chain joins TRBV10-2 to TRBJ2-3; 12 bases agree with TRBD2. Germline V gene sequence: CDR1 WSHSY, CDR2 SAAADI. After removal of 6 bases from V and 5 bases from J, the junction contained 3 bases not matched to a gene. The CDR3 contains 14 residues. This chain's CDR3 is CASSPGLAGDTQYF. The CDR3 region has the DNA TGCGCCAGCAGCCCGGGACTAGCGGGAGATACGCAGTATTTT.

The chain employs TRBV7-9 and TRBJ2-3, with 14 positions matching TRBD2. After removal of 2 bases from V and 6 bases from J, the junction contained 10 bases not matched to a gene. Germline lookup yields CDR1 SEHNR and CDR2 FQNEAQ (reference sequence). The CDR3 runs 18 residues. The DNA of the CDR3 is TGTGCCAGCAGCTTACCGCCGGGACTAGCGGGAGTGGGGGATACGCAGTATTTT. Translating it yields CASSLPPGLAGVGDTQYF.

This clone occurred once. The chain uses TRBV28 and TRBJ2-5; 12 bases align to TRBD2. This CDR3 is built from 16 residues. CDR1 is MDHEN, CDR2 SYDVKM, per germline. The ends lost 3 bases at V and 2 bases at J; junction bases unmatched: 4. The CDR3 bases are TGTGCCAGCAGTTTCGGACTAGCGGGGACACAAGAGACCCAGTACTTC. Residues: CASSFGLAGTQETQYF.

V is TRBV27 and J is TRBJ1-2, with D perhaps matching TRBD1 (6 bases). This CDR3 is built from 14 residues. Trimming took off 6 bases at V and 4 bases at J, with 15 bases between the two ends. The germline gives CDR1 MNHEY, CDR2 SMNVEV (reference sequence). The CDR3 protein is CASRPTGIRYGYTF. For the CDR3, the DNA is TGTGCCAGCAGACCTACAGGGATACGCTATGGCTACACCTTC.

The chain is built from TRBV28 and TRBJ1-2; maybe TRBD1 (5 bases). CDR1 and CDR2 from the germline V gene are MDHEN and SYDVKM. The CDR3 has 14 residues. V lost 7 bases and J 4 bases, leaving 16 bases between the germline ends. The CDR3: CASKDGGGIYGYTF. The CDR3, as DNA: TGTGCCAGCAAGGACGGGGGAGGGATCTATGGCTACACCTTC.

This chain uses TRBV6-5 with TRBJ1-5; TRBD1 matches 8 bases. This CDR3 is built from 15 residues. Per the germline V gene, CDR1 is MNHEY and CDR2 is SVGAGI. V shed 8 bases and J 4 bases; nucleotides not matched to a gene: 10. CDR3 protein: CASGPHRTGNQPQHF. The CDR3 DNA is TGTGCCAGCGGGCCGCATAGGACAGGGAATCAGCCCCAGCATTTT.

This clone was detected once. This rearrangement joins TRBV7-9 to TRBJ2-7, with TRBD1 matching 7 bases. The V segment lost 3 bases and the J segment 4 bases; nucleotides outside the gene matches: 9. This CDR3 is 15 amino acids long. Looked up from germline, CDR1 is SEHNR and CDR2 is FQNEAQ (reference sequence). Here the CDR3 DNA reads TGTGCCAGCAGCTTGCTTTCCGGGACAGCTTACGAGCAGTACTTC. Protein product: CASSLLSGTAYEQYF.

V usage is TRBV5-1 and J usage is TRBJ2-1, with 11 bases lining up with TRBD1. The CDR3 spans 15 residues. CDR1 SGHRS and CDR2 YFSETQ come from the germline V gene. V shed 4 bases, J shed 3 bases, and the junction held 3 bases outside the gene matches. CDR3 bases: TGCGCCAGCAGCCCGGGACAGGGGGACTACAATGAGCAGTTCTTC. This codes for CASSPGQGDYNEQFF.

The chain is built from TRBV7-9 and TRBJ1-2; perhaps TRBD1 as D (5 bases). With 5 bases removed from V and 4 bases from J, the gap between germline ends came to 17 bases. Germline V gives CDR1 SEHNR, CDR2 FQNEAQ (reference sequence). This CDR3 comprises 15 residues. In DNA form, the CDR3 reads TGTGCCAGCAGCGTTTCAGGGATAGAAACCTATGGCTACACCTTC. It encodes CASSVSGIETYGYTF.

The rearrangement joins TRBV20-1 to TRBJ1-2, with D uncertain. Trimming took off 1 base at V and 6 bases at J, with 6 bases between the two ends. Germline V gene data show CDR1 as DFQATT and CDR2 as SNEGSKA (reference sequence). The CDR3 extends over 11 amino acids. CDR3 DNA: TGCAGTGCTAGAGTCCGGGATGGCTACACCTTC. It codes for CSARVRDGYTF.

V usage is TRBV10-1 and J usage is TRBJ2-3; 8 bases line up with TRBD2. The CDR3 has 14 residues. CDR1 and CDR2 (germline): WNHNN, SYGVQD (reference sequence). J lost 6 bases, V lost 8 bases, and 10 bases had no gene match. CDR3 nucleotides: TGCGCCAGCGGGGAGGCACGCGGGAGGGATACGCAGTATTTT. Encoded protein: CASGEARGRDTQYF.

This clone was recorded a few times. This sequence joins TRBV6-1 and TRBJ2-6; 7 bases align to TRBD2. The germline V gene has CDR1 MNHNS and CDR2 SASEGT. The CDR3 spans 14 residues. V shed 5 bases, J shed 3 bases, and the junction held 1 base outside the gene matches. The chain's CDR3 is CASSPGGGANVLTF. DNA for the CDR3: TGTGCCAGCAGTCCGGGAGGTGGGGCCAACGTCCTGACTTTC.

This sequence joins TRBV7-2 and TRBJ1-6; D gene uncertain. This CDR3 region has 12 residues. Germline CDR1 SGHTA, CDR2 FQGNSA. The V gene lost 3 bases and the J gene lost 7 bases, with 4 bases spanning the gap. The CDR3 region is CASSLTNSPLHF. The CDR3 bases are TGTGCCAGCAGCTTGACAAATTCACCCCTCCACTTT.

V usage is TRBV5-5 and J usage is TRBJ2-5; the D is unclear. This CDR3 has 12 amino acids. V lost 2 bases and J 11 bases, leaving 13 bases between the germline ends. Germline V lookup: CDR1 SGHKS, CDR2 YYEKEE (reference sequence). CDR3 nucleotides: TGTGCCAGCAGCTTAAACCTCCCTCAGCAGTACTTC. Amino acids: CASSLNLPQQYF.

The chain is built from TRBV4-1 and TRBJ2-1; 8 nucleotides match TRBD2. Germline trimming cut 1 base from V and 6 bases from J; bases unmatched to any gene: 8. This CDR3 contains 16 residues. The germline V gene encodes CDR1 MGHRA and CDR2 YSYEKL. CDR3 sequence reads: CASSQAETSVINEQFF. Here the CDR3 DNA reads TGCGCCAGCAGCCAAGCCGAGACTAGCGTAATCAATGAGCAGTTCTTC.

The chain recombines TRBV5-5 with TRBJ1-5, with TRBD1 identical over 7 bases. V lost 3 bases to trimming and J lost 6 bases; unmatched junction nucleotides: 9. CDR3 size: 15 residues. The germline gives CDR1 SGHKS, CDR2 YYEKEE (reference sequence). The CDR3 spells CASSYEGGWGQPQHF. CDR3 nucleotide sequence: TGTGCCAGCAGCTATGAAGGGGGCTGGGGTCAGCCCCAGCATTTT.